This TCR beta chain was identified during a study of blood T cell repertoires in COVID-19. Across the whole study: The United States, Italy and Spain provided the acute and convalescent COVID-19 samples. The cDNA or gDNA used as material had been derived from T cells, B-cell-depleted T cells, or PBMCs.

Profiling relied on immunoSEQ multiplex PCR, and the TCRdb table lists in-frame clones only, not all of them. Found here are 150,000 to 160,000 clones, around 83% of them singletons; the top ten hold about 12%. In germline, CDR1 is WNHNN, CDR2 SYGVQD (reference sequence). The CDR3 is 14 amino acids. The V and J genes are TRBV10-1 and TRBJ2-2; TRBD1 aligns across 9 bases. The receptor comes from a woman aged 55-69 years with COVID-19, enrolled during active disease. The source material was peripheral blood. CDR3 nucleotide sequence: TGCCCCCCCAGTCCACAGGGGGCCACCGGGGAGCTGTTTTTT. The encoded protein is CPPSPQGATGELFF.